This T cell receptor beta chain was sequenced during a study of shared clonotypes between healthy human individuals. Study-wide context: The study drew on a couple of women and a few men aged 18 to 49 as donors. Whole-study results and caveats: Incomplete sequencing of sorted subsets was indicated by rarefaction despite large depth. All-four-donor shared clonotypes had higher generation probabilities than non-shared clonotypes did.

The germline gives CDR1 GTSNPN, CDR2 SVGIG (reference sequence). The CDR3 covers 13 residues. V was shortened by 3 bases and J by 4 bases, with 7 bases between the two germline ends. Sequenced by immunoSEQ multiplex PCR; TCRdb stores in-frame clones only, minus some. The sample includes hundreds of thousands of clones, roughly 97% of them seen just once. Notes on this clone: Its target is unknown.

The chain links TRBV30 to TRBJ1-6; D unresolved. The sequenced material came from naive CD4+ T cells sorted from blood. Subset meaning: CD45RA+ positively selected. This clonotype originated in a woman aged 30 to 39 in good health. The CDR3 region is CAWRRGYNSPLHF. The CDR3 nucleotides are TGTGCCTGGAGGAGAGGGTATAATTCACCCCTCCACTTT.